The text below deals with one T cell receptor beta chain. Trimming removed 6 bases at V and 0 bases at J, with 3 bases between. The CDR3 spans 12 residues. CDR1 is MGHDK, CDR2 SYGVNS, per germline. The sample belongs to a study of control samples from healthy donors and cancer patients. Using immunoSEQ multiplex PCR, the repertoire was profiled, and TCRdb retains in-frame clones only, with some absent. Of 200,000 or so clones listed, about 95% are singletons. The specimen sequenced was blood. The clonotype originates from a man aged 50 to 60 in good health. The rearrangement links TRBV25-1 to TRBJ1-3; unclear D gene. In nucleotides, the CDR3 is TGTGCCAGCAGGGACTCTGGAAACACCATATATTTT. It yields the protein CASRDSGNTIYF. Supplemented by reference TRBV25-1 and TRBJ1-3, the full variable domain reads EADIYQTPRYLVIGTGKKITLECSQTMGHDKMYWYQQDPGMELHLIHYSYGVNSTEKGDLSSESTVSRIRTEHFPLTLESARPSHTSQYLCASRDSGNTIYFGEGSWLTVV.